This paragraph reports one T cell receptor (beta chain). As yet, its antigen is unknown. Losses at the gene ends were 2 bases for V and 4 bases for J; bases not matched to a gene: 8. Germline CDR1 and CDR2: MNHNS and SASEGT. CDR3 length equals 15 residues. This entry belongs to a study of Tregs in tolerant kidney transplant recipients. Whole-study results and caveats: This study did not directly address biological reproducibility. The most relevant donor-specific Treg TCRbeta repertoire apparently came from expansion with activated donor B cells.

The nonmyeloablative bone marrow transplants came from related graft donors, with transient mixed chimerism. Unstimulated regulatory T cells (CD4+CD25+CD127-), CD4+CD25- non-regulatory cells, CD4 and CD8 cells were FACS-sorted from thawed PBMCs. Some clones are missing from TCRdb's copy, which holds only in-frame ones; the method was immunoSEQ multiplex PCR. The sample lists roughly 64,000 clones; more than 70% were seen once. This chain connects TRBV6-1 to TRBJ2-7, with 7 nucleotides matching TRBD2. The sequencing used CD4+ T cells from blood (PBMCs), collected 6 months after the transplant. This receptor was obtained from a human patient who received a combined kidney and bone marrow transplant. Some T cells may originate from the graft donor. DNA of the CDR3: TGTGCCAGCAGTGAACAAATCGGGAGGAGGTACGAGCAGTACTTC. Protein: CASSEQIGRRYEQYF.